This is a list of T cell receptor beta chains from one sample in a study of shared clonotypes between healthy human individuals. Sequencing was performed with immunoSEQ multiplex PCR; in TCRdb, only in-frame clones are kept and a portion is missing. The table includes some 240,000 clones, approximately 70% detected once. The source material was memory CD4+ T cells sorted from blood. The receptor set was obtained from a man aged 25-45 years in good health. CDR3s include the opening cysteine and the closing phenylalanine or tryptophan. A D gene is named only where the DNA matches it firmly. Only some rows state a clone size, as once, few, many or a class for expanded clones.

d_call j_call clone_size v_call cdr3_nt cdr3_aa
. TRBJ1-5 once TRBV28 TGTGCCAGCAGTTTAAGGCAGGGGAGTCAGCCCCAGCATTTT CASSLRQGSQPQHF
. TRBJ2-5 . TRBV7-8 TGTGCCAGCAGCCCTCAGAGCTTTTGGGGCGAAGAGACCCAGTACTTC CASSPQSFWGEETQYF
. TRBJ2-1 once TRBV6-1 TGTGCCAGCAGTGAAAGGGTGAGGCAGGGAACCTACAATGAGCAGTTCTTC CASSERVRQGTYNEQFF
. TRBJ1-5 . TRBV28 TGTGCCAGCAGTTTGTCGGGCGGGGGAGATCAGCCCCAGCATTTT CASSLSGGGDQPQHF
. TRBJ1-5 few TRBV10-1 TGCGCCAGCAGTGAGGGCCCAAGTCAGCCCCAGCATTTT CASSEGPSQPQHF
. TRBJ1-3 . TRBV28 TGTGCCAGCAGTCCCCTGGGGGCTCGCGGGAACACCATATATTTT CASSPLGARGNTIYF
. TRBJ1-5 few TRBV25-1 TGTGCCAGCAGTGAATCGGACAGCTACAATCAGCCCCAGCATTTT CASSESDSYNQPQHF
TRBD1 TRBJ2-7 . TRBV2 TGTGCCAGCAGGGTAGACAGGGGTAACTCCTACGAGCAGTACTTC CASRVDRGNSYEQYF
TRBD1 TRBJ2-7 once TRBV6-1 TGTGCCAGCAGTCCTAGGGGGCTCTACGAGCAGTACTTC CASSPRGLYEQYF
. TRBJ2-7 . TRBV30 TGTGCCTGGAGTCGGGGGCCATACTACGAGCAGTACTTC CAWSRGPYYEQYF
. TRBJ2-5 . TRBV11-2 TGTGCCAGCAGCTTAGGGCAAGAGACCCAGTACTTC CASSLGQETQYF
TRBD2 TRBJ2-7 . TRBV5-1 TGCGCCAGCAGCTTGGCCGCTCTAGCGGGACCCTCCTACGAGCAGTACTTC CASSLAALAGPSYEQYF
. TRBJ2-5 . TRBV5-1 TGCGCCAGCAGCCCCCCCGGGACCCCTGAGACCCAGTACTTC CASSPPGTPETQYF
. TRBJ2-7 . TRBV5-1 TGCGCCAGCAGCGGAAGTGGCCTGAGCTCCTACGAGCAGTACTTC CASSGSGLSSYEQYF
. TRBJ1-5 few TRBV5-6 TGTGCCAGCTCTACAGGGAGCAATCAGCCCCAGCATTTT CASSTGSNQPQHF
TRBD2 TRBJ2-3 few TRBV12-5 TGTGCTAGTGGCCAACGGGGGGGTAATCACCCAGATACGCAGTATTTT CASGQRGGNHPDTQYF
TRBD1 TRBJ2-2 . TRBV5-1 TGCGCCAGCAGCTTTGGACAGGGTAACACCGGGGAGCTGTTTTTT CASSFGQGNTGELFF
TRBD1 TRBJ2-2 . TRBV9 TGTGCCAGCAGCGCAGGGGCAGGGACAGGGGACTCCGGGGAGCTGTTTTTT CASSAGAGTGDSGELFF
. TRBJ1-5 . TRBV19 TGTGCCAGTACCCCCTGGCAGGCCTTGGATCAGCCCCAGCATTTT CASTPWQALDQPQHF
. TRBJ2-1 . TRBV11-2 TGTGCCAGCAGCTCCCGGGACTTTTTGAATGAGCAGTTCTTC CASSSRDFLNEQFF
TRBD2 TRBJ2-1 once TRBV19 TGTGCCAGTAGACGGACTAGGGCTGAGCAGTTCTTC CASRRTRAEQFF
TRBD2 TRBJ2-1 . TRBV28 TGTGCCAGAACTAGCGGGAGGACGTACAATGAGCAGTTCTTC CARTSGRTYNEQFF
. TRBJ2-3 few TRBV5-1 TGCGCCAGCAGCTTGGAGGTGGATACGCAGTATTTT CASSLEVDTQYF
. TRBJ2-5 few TRBV7-2 TGTGCCAGCAGCCCCCCCAGGGCCCAAGAGACCCAGTACTTC CASSPPRAQETQYF
TRBD2 TRBJ2-3 once TRBV7-9 TGTGCCAGCAGCTTTATAGCGGGAGAGATCGCGAATACGCAGTATTTT CASSFIAGEIANTQYF
. TRBJ2-3 . TRBV10-1 TGCGCCAGCAGGGGGGAACTCGGAGATACGCAGTATTTT CASRGELGDTQYF
TRBD2 TRBJ2-3 . TRBV29-1 TGCAGCGCTCGGCGAGCGGGAGGGCCAGATACGCAGTATTTT CSARRAGGPDTQYF
. TRBJ2-5 few TRBV5-4 TGTGCCAGCAGCGGAGACAGCTGGGAGACCCAGTACTTC CASSGDSWETQYF
. TRBJ2-7 . TRBV5-1 TGCGCCAGCGGACGGGACTTCAAGGACCAGCAGTACTTC CASGRDFKDQQYF
TRBD2 TRBJ2-1 . TRBV28 TGTGCCAGCAGCCGAAGTAGCGGGAGCCGGTACAATGAGCAGTTCTTC CASSRSSGSRYNEQFF
. TRBJ1-4 . TRBV19 TGTGCCAGTAGTAGCGCAACCCGAGGTGGACTGTTTTTT CASSSATRGGLFF
TRBD1 TRBJ2-7 . TRBV5-1 TGCGCCAGCACGGACAGGGTAAAGCGCGAGCAGTACTTC CASTDRVKREQYF
. TRBJ2-1 . TRBV6-6 TGTGCCAGCAGTGCTCCGGGCCCTGGGGAGCAGTTCTTC CASSAPGPGEQFF
. TRBJ1-1 few TRBV6-5 TGTGCCAGCACCTGGGGCCCGGTGGCTTTCTTT CASTWGPVAFF
. TRBJ2-3 . TRBV6-1 TGTGCCAGCTGGGCCGAGCTGACGGCCTCAGATACGCAGTATTTT CASWAELTASDTQYF
. TRBJ1-5 few TRBV29-1 TGCAGCGTTGGGGACACCGATCAGCCCCAGCATTTT CSVGDTDQPQHF
TRBD1 TRBJ2-1 . TRBV18 TGTGCCAGCTCACTGAGACAGGGTACCCACAATGAGCAGTTCTTC CASSLRQGTHNEQFF
. TRBJ2-1 . TRBV15 TGTGCCACCACGTCTAAAAGCTCACATGAGCAGTTCTTC CATTSKSSHEQFF
. TRBJ1-5 once TRBV28 TGTGCCAGCAGTTCCGCGGGGTTTAATCAGCCCCAGCATTTT CASSSAGFNQPQHF
. TRBJ2-4 . TRBV18 TGTGCCAGCTCACCTTCTGGGCCAGGGGGGTCCAAAAACATTCAGTACTTC CASSPSGPGGSKNIQYF
. TRBJ2-1 . TRBV28 TGTGCCAGCTTACACCCCTGGGGAGTTGAGAATGAGCAGTTCTTC CASLHPWGVENEQFF
TRBD1 TRBJ2-7 . TRBV18 TGTGCCAGCTCACCAGGGCTTGGAAGACAGGGTAGCTCCTACGAGCAGTACTTC CASSPGLGRQGSSYEQYF
TRBD2 TRBJ2-3 . TRBV15 TGTGCCACCAGCAGAGGACTAGCGGGAAAAGCAGATACGCAGTATTTT CATSRGLAGKADTQYF
. TRBJ2-7 few TRBV28 TGTGCCAGCACTTCCTACTACGAGCAGTACTTC CASTSYYEQYF
. TRBJ2-6 few TRBV7-3 TGTGCCAGCAGCGCCTATCGTATCTCTGGGGCCAACGTCCTGACTTTC CASSAYRISGANVLTF
TRBD1 TRBJ2-5 . TRBV7-8 TGTGCCAGCAGCCCAACCGCCCGACAGGGGGCCGTAGAGACCCAGTACTTC CASSPTARQGAVETQYF